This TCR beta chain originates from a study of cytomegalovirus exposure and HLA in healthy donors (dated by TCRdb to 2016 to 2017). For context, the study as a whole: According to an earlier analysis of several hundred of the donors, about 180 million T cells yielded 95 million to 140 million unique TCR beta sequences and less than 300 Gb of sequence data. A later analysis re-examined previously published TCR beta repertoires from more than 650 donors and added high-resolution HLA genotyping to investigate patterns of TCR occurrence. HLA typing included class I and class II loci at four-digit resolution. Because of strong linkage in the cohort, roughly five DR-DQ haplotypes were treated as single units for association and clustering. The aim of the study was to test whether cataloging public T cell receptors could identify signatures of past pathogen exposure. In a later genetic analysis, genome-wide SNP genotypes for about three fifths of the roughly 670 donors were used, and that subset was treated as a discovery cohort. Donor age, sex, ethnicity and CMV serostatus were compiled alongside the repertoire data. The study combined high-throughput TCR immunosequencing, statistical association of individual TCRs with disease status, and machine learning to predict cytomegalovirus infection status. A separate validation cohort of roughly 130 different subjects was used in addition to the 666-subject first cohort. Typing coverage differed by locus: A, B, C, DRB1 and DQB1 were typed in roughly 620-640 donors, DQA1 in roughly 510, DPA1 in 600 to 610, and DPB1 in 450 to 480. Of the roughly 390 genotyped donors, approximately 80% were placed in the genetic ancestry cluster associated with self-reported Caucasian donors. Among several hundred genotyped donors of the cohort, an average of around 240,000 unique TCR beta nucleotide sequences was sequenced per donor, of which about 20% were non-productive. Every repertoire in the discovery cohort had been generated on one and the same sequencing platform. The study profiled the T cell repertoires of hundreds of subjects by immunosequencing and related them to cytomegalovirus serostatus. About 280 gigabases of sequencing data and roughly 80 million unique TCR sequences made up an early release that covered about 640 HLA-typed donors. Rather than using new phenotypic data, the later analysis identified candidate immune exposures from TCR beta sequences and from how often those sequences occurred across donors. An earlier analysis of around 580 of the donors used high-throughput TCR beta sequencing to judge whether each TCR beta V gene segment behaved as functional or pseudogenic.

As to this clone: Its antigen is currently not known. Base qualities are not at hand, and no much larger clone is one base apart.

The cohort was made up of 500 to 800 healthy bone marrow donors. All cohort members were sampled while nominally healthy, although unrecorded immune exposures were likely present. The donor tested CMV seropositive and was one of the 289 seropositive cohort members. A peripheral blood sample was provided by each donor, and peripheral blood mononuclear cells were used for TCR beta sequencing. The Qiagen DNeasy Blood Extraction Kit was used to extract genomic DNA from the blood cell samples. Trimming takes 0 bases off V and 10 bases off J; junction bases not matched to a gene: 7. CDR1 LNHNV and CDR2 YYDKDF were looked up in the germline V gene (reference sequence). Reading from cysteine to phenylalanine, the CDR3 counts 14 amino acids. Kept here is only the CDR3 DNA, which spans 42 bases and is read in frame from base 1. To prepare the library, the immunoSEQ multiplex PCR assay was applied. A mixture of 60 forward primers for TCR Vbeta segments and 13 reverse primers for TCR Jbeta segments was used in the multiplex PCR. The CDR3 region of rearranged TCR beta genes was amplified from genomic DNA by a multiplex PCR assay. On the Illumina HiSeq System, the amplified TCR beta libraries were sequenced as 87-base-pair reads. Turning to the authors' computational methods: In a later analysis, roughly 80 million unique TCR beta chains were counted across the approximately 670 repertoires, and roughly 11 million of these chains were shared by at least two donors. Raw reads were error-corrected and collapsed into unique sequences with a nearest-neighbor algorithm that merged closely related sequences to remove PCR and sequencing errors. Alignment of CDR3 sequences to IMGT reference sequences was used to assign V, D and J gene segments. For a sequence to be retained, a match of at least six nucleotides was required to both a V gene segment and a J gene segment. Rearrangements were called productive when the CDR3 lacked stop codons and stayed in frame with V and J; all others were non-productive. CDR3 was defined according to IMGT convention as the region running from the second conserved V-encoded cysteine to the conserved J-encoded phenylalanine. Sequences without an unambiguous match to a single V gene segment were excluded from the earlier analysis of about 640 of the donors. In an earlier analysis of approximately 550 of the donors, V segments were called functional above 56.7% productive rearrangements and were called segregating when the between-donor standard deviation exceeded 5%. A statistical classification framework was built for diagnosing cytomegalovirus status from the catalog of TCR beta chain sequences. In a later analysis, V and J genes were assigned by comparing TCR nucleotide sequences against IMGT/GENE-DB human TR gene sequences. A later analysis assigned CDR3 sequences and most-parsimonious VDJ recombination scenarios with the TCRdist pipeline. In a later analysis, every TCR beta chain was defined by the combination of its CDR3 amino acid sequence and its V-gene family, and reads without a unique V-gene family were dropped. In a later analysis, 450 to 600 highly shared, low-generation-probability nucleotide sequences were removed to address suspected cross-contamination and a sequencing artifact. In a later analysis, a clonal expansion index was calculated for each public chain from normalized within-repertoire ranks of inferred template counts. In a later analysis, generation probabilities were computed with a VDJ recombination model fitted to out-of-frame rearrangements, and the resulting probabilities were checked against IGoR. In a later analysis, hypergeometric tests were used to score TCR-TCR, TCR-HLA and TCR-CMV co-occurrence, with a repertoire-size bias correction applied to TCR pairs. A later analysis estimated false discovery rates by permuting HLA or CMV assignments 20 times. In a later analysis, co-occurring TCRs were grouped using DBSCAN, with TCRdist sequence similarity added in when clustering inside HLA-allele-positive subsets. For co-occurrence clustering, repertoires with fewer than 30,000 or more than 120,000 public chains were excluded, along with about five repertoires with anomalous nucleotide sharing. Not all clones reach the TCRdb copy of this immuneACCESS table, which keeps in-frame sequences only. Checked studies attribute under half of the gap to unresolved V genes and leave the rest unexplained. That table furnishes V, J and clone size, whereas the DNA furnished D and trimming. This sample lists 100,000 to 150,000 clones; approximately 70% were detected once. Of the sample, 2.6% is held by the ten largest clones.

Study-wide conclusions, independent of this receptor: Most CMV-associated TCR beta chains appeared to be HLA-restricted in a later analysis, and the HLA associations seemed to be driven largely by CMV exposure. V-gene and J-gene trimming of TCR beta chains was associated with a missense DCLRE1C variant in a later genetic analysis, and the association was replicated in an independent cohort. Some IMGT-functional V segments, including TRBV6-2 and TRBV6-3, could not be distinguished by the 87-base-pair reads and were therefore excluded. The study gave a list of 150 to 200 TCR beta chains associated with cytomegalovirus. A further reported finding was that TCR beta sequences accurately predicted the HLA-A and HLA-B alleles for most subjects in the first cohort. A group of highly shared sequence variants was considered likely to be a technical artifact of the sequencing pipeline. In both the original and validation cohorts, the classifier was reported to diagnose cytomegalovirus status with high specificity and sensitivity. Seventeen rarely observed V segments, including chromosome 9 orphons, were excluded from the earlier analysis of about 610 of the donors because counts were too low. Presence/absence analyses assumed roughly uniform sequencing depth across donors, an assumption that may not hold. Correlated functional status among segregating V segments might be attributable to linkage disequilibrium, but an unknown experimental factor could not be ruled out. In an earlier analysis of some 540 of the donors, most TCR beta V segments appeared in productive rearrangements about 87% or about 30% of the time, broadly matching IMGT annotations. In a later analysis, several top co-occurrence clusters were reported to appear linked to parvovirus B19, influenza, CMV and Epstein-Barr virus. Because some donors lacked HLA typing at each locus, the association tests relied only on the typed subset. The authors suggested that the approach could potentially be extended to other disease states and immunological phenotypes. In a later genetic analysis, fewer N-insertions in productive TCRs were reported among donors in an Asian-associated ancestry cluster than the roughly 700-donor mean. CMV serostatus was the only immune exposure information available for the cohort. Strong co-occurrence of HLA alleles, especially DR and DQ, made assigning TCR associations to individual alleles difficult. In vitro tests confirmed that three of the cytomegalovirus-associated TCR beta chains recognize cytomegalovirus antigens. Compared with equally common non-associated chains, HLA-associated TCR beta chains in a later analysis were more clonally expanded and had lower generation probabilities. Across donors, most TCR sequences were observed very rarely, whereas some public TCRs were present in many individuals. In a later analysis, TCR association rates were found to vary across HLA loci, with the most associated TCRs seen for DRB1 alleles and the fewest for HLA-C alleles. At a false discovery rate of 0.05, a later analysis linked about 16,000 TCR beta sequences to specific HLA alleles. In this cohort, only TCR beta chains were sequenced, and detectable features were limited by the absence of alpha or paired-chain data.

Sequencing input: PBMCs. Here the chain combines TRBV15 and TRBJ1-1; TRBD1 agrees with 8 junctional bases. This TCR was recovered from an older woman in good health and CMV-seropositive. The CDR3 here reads CATSREGWGTGAFF. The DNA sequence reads TGTGCCACCAGCAGAGAGGGTTGGGGGACAGGAGCTTTCTTT.